This entry concerns a single T cell receptor (beta chain). Its antigen is not known. The entry originates in a study of identical twins. Healthy Caucasians provided all donations. TCRdb independently ran MiXCR on the 5' RACE reads; one entry per CDR3 protein. The sample lists around 1.7 million distinct CDR3 sequences, under 35% occurring once. The CDR3 has 11 residues. Trimming removed 9 bases at V and 0 bases at J, with 6 bases between. In germline, CDR1 is KGHSH, CDR2 LQKENI. Overall study findings and caveats: The presence of invariant MAIT and iNKT cells could partly confound analyses of zero-insertion sequences. For cord blood, abundant beta clonotypes had fewer insertions, unlike memory repertoires, which showed none. Where out-of-frame alpha sequences were twin-shared, they showed excess low generation probability.

This sequence joins TRBV18 and TRBJ2-7; no firm D call. The sequencing sample was made of cord blood. This receptor was taken from a newborn girl in good health. CDR3 nucleotides: TGTGCCAGGTCGCTCTCCTACGAGCAGTACTTC. Encoded protein: CARSLSYEQYF.